Listed here are 10 T cell receptor beta chains from one sample, sequenced in a study of blood T cells in healthy people across ages. Combining a sample-barcoded 5' primer with a J-beta primer mix, a second PCR ran for roughly 6 to 11 cycles. TCRdb re-derived calls from the 5' RACE reads in MiXCR, one entry per CDR3 protein. Among some 890,000 distinct CDR3 sequences listed, 25% to 30% were seen once. These same data were also listed under a study on T cells of mothers and their children.

The sequenced sample consisted of blood. These receptors were taken from a middle-aged woman in good health.

At least ten counts were recorded for this clonotype. The rearrangement links TRBV5-1 to TRBJ2-7; 9 positions agree with TRBD2. The germline V gene encodes CDR1 SGHRS and CDR2 YFSETQ. J gave up 2 bases and V 0 bases, and 9 bases lay outside the gene matches. CDR3 length equals 17 residues. The CDR3 nucleotides are TGCGCCAGCAGCTTGGCTCTGGGACTAGCATCAACCTACGAGCAGTACTTC. It yields the protein CASSLALGLASTYEQYF.

This sequence joins TRBV20-1 and TRBJ2-3, with 10 positions matching TRBD1. The germline V gene has CDR1 DFQATT and CDR2 SNEGSKA (reference sequence). With 1 base clipped from V and 3 bases from J, the junction kept 4 bases outside the gene matches. The CDR3 spans 15 residues. DNA of the CDR3: TGCAGTGCTAGAGGATGGGGACAGGGGACAGATACGCAGTATTTT. It encodes CSARGWGQGTDTQYF.

This clonotype turned up a few times. This chain uses TRBV6-2 or TRBV6-3 with TRBJ1-1, with 7 bases identical to TRBD1. With V trimmed by 6 bases and J by 1 base, 2 bases remained unmatched. CDR3 size: 13 residues. Looked up from germline, CDR1 is MNHEY and CDR2 is SVGEGT. For the CDR3, the DNA is TGTGCCAGCAGGGGGGACAGGAACACTGAAGCTTTCTTT. Its translation is CASRGDRNTEAFF.

The chain links TRBV10-3 to TRBJ1-2; D possibly corresponds to TRBD1 (5 bases). The CDR3 is made up of 13 amino acids. V was pared by 8 bases and J by 5 bases, with 15 bases between. Per the germline V gene, CDR1 is ENHRY and CDR2 is SYGVKD. CDR3 bases: TGTGCCATCTCCAGGGACCGGAGATATGGCTACACCTTC. Translating gives CAISRDRRYGYTF.

This clonotype was picked up one time. The gene calls are TRBV27 and TRBJ2-7; D may match TRBD1 or TRBD2 (5 bases each). Germline CDR1 reads MNHEY; CDR2 reads SMNVEV (reference sequence). V lost 6 bases to trimming and J lost 2 bases, with 14 bases between them. The CDR3 is made up of 14 amino acids. The CDR3 sequence is CASSPRQRPYEQYF. As DNA, the CDR3 is TGTGCCAGCAGCCCCCGACAGCGGCCCTACGAGCAGTACTTC.

The rearrangement uses TRBV5-1 and TRBJ1-1, with D uncertain. The CDR3 consists of 15 residues. CDR1 is SGHRS and CDR2 is YFSETQ in the germline V gene. The V and J ends lost 0 bases and 1 base respectively, with 10 bases between them. CDR3 sequence reads: CASSLEGRKNTEAFF. The CDR3 DNA sequence: TGCGCCAGCAGCTTGGAGGGCAGAAAGAACACTGAAGCTTTCTTT.

The chain carries TRBV5-5 and TRBJ2-3, with 7 bases fitting TRBD1. The germline gives CDR1 SGHKS, CDR2 YYEKEE (reference sequence). This CDR3 has 18 residues. J gave up 1 base and V 6 bases, and 17 bases lay outside the gene matches. The CDR3 nucleotides are TGTGCCAGCACCCAAGTACCCACAGGGGCCTTTCGCACAGATACGCAGTATTTT. Encoded protein: CASTQVPTGAFRTDTQYF.

In regard to this clonotype: A much larger clone lies one base from this, so it may be a read error. This chain uses TRBV10-3 with TRBJ2-7, with D perhaps TRBD2 (6 bases). The J call is in doubt because the DNA end fits TRBJ2-1 better. From germline, CDR1 is ENHRY and CDR2 SYGVKD. This CDR3 has 14 residues. CDR3 protein: CAISESGGPYEQFF. The CDR3 DNA reads as TGTGCCATCAGTGAGTCTGGAGGGCCTTACGAGCAGTTCTTC.

This clonotype was detected a few times. CDR3 protein: CASSLTGGPPHGEQFF. The CDR3 DNA reads as TGTGCCAGCAGCTTAACGGGGGGCCCCCCTCACGGTGAGCAGTTCTTC. V is TRBV7-2 and J is TRBJ2-1, with D perhaps TRBD2 (7 bases). With 2 bases removed from V and 9 bases from J, the gap between germline ends came to 20 bases. From germline, CDR1 is SGHTA and CDR2 FQGNSA. This CDR3 has 16 amino acids.

The chain joins TRBV6-5 to TRBJ2-5; 10 bases map to TRBD2. The CDR3 is 13 amino acids. Germline CDR1 MNHEY, CDR2 SVGAGI. The J segment lost 11 bases and the V segment lost 7 bases, leaving 10 bases of the junction unmatched. CDR3: CASMRAGGPKQYF. The CDR3 DNA is TGTGCCAGCATGCGAGCGGGAGGGCCTAAGCAGTACTTC.